This T cell receptor (beta chain) was captured by sequencing in a study of cytomegalovirus exposure and HLA in healthy donors. Germline CDR1 SNHLY, CDR2 FYNNEI. V was cut by 6 bases and J by 4 bases, with 18 bases left in between. This CDR3 has 15 amino acids. 60 Vbeta and 13 Jbeta primers were used in PCR. Measured with immunoSEQ multiplex PCR; TCRdb has only the in-frame clones, and not every one. The repertoire holds 100,000 to 150,000 clones, with around 82% as singletons. This chain uses TRBV2 with TRBJ1-2; tentative D call: TRBD1 (5 bases). The clonotype was recovered from a man aged 25 to 40 in good health and CMV-seropositive. Sequencing input: PBMCs. The CDR3 DNA follows: TGTGCCAGCAGGGAAACCGCGGGACGGGCCTATGGCTACACCTTC. It codes for CASRETAGRAYGYTF.